This TCR beta chain appears in the sequencing data of a study of blood T cells in healthy people across ages. This CDR3 contains 16 residues. A second about 6 to 12 cycle PCR used barcoded and J-beta primers. TCRdb used MiXCR to reprocess the 5' RACE reads, holding one entry per CDR3 protein. The data contain about 930,000 distinct CDR3 sequences, roughly 28% of them singletons. The sample was also reused in another study, on T cells of mothers and their children.

This rearrangement joins TRBV21-1 to TRBJ2-5; the D call in the table, TRBD1, was not verified against the DNA. TRBV21-1 is annotated as a pseudogene. The source of this sequence is a middle-aged woman in good health. Material for sequencing was blood. CDR3 sequence: CASSKGDRHLQETQYF. CDR3 nucleotides: TGTGCCAGCAGCAAAGGGGACAGGCACCTCCAAGAGACCCAGTACTTC.